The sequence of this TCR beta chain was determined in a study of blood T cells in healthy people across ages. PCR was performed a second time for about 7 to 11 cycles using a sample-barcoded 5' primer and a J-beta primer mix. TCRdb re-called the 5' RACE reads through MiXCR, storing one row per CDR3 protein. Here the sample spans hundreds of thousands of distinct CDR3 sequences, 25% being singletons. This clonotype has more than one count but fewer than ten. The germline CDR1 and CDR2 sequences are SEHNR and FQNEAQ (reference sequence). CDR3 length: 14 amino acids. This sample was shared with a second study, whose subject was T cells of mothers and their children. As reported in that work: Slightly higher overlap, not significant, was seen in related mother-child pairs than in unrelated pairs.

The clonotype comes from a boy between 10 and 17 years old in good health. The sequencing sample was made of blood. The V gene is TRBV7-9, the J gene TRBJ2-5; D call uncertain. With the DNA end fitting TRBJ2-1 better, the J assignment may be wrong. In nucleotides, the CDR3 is TGTGCCAGCAGCCAACTTACAAGGGACAATGAGCAGTTCTTC. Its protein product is CASSQLTRDNEQFF.